Shown below are 29 T cell receptor beta chains from a single sample sequenced in a study of blood T cell repertoires in COVID-19. Only in-frame clones appear in the TCRdb table, and some are missing; sequencing was by immunoSEQ multiplex PCR. Among some 670,000 clones listed, approximately 90% were seen once. The sequencing sample was made of peripheral blood. These receptor sequences come from a woman aged 18-35 years with acute or convalescent COVID-19.

The chain is built from TRBV15 and TRBJ2-1, with D perhaps TRBD2 (7 bases). CDR1 and CDR2 (germline): LNHNV, YYDKDF (reference sequence). Trimming took off 8 bases at V and 6 bases at J, with 17 bases between the two ends. The length of the CDR3 is 14 residues. The CDR3 DNA sequence: TGTGCCACCGTTAGGAGGGGGGGCCGCAATGAGCAGTTCTTC. Amino acids: CATVRRGGRNEQFF.

Turning to this clone: One end of the junction varies from germline; a read error may be responsible. J is TRBJ2-1 and V is TRBV7-9, with D possibly TRBD1 on 5 matching bases. Germline lookup yields CDR1 SEHNR and CDR2 FQNEAQ (reference sequence). CDR3 length: 14 amino acids. The DNA for the CDR3 is TGTGCCAGCAGCTTAGGGGGCTCCGACAATGAGCAGTTCTTC. It specifies CASSLGGSDNEQFF.

V is TRBV5-1 and J is TRBJ2-5, with a tentative D call TRBD2 (5 bases). The CDR3 spans 13 residues. Germline values: CDR1 SGHRS, CDR2 YFSETQ. V was cut by 4 bases and J by 5 bases, with 12 bases left in between. The CDR3 coding sequence is TGCGCCAGCAGCCGGGCACCGGGGGAGACCCAGTACTTC. It is translated as CASSRAPGETQYF. The full variable domain, completed using reference TRBV5-1 and TRBJ2-5, is KAGVTQTPRYLIKTRGQQVTLSCSPISGHRSVSWYQQTPGQGLQFLFEYFSETQRNKGNFPGRFSGRQFSNSRSEMNVSTLELGDSALYLCASSRAPGETQYFGPGTRLLVL.

For this clone: Other nucleotide sequences from this sample produce the same CDR3. The chain is built from TRBV10-3 and TRBJ1-1, with a weak D call TRBD1 (6 bases). CDR1 and CDR2 from the germline V gene are ENHRY and SYGVKD. The CDR3 sequence is 14 residues long. V lost 4 bases to trimming and J lost 4 bases, with 13 bases between them. As DNA, the CDR3 is TGTGCCATCAGTGGCCGGGGAGGGGGCACTGAAGCTTTCTTT. Its protein is CAISGRGGGTEAFF.

The rearrangement links TRBV24-1 to TRBJ1-5; D is unclear. Between the trimmed V and J ends, which lost 2 bases and 3 bases, there was a span of 16 bases. Germline-derived CDR1 and CDR2 are KGHDR and SFDVKD. The CDR3 is 17 residues long. CDR3 in amino acids: CATSDSLGTGINQPQHF. The CDR3 region has the DNA TGTGCCACCAGTGATTCCCTCGGTACGGGAATCAATCAGCCCCAGCATTTT.

As regards this clone: Other nucleotide sequences from this sample produce the same CDR3. CDR3 residues: CASSPGLSTEAFF. The CDR3 bases are TGTGCCAGCAGTCCGGGACTAAGCACTGAAGCTTTCTTT. This chain links TRBV27 with TRBJ1-1; D is perhaps TRBD1 (5 bases). Germline assignment: CDR1 MNHEY and CDR2 SMNVEV (reference sequence). The CDR3 has 13 amino acids. The V and J ends lost 5 bases and 4 bases respectively, with 11 bases between them.

The CDR3 spells CAHGQGNSPLHF. CDR3 DNA sequence: TGTGCCCACGGCCAGGGTAATTCACCCCTCCACTTT. The chain employs TRBV2 and TRBJ1-6; a weak D match, TRBD1 (5 bases). Looked up from germline, CDR1 is SNHLY and CDR2 is FYNNEI. Trimming removed 11 bases from V and 6 bases from J, with 11 bases in between. The CDR3 runs 12 residues.

This chain uses TRBV2 with TRBJ1-2; 10 bases are a match to TRBD1. From germline, CDR1 is SNHLY and CDR2 FYNNEI. The CDR3 sequence is 17 residues long. Trimming removed 4 bases from V and 5 bases from J; junction bases left unmatched: 13. The CDR3 reads CASSVGADRGRWYGYTF. For the CDR3, the DNA is TGTGCCAGCAGTGTGGGTGCAGACAGGGGGCGATGGTATGGCTACACCTTC.

This clone was detected once. The chain couples TRBV18 to TRBJ2-1; 7 positions match TRBD1. In germline, CDR1 is KGHSH, CDR2 LQKENI. This CDR3 comprises 15 residues. J lost 5 bases, V lost 4 bases, and 8 bases had no gene match. The CDR3 DNA is TGTGCCAGCTCACTCCTGGGACAGAGTAACAATGAGCAGTTCTTC. Protein product: CASSLLGQSNNEQFF.

The genes are TRBV7-9 and TRBJ1-3; 7 nucleotides align to TRBD1. This CDR3 comprises 17 residues. The trim removed 3 bases at V and 0 bases at J, leaving 8 bases unmatched. Germline V gene data show CDR1 as SEHNR and CDR2 as FQNEAQ (reference sequence). The CDR3 is CASSLRVGQSSGNTIYF. The DNA for the CDR3 is TGTGCCAGCAGCTTGAGAGTGGGACAGTCCTCTGGAAACACCATATATTTT.

The chain uses TRBV5-5 and TRBJ2-6; 7 nucleotides agree with TRBD1. V dropped 7 bases and J dropped 4; count of bases not matched to a gene: 5. The length of the CDR3 is 14 residues. The germline gives CDR1 SGHKS, CDR2 YYEKEE (reference sequence). CDR3 nucleotide sequence: TGTGCCAGCTCAGGGGGTGGAGGGGCCAACGTCCTGACTTTC. Amino acid sequence: CASSGGGGANVLTF.

V is TRBV25-1 and J is TRBJ1-1; possibly TRBD1 for D (5 bases). The CDR3 length is 14 residues. Trimming shortened V by 6 bases and J by 3 bases, and 14 bases separated the two germline ends. In germline, CDR1 is MGHDK, CDR2 SYGVNS. The CDR3 protein is CASRKSGGDTEAFF. CDR3 coding DNA: TGTGCCAGCAGGAAGTCTGGGGGGGACACTGAAGCTTTCTTT.

J is TRBJ2-7 and V is TRBV2; tentatively, D is TRBD1 (5 bases). Germline CDR1 and CDR2: SNHLY and FYNNEI. Trimming stripped 5 bases from V and 0 bases from J, with 11 bases between. The length of the CDR3 is 14 residues. The CDR3, as DNA: TGTGCCAGCAGTTCACAGGTAAACTCCTACGAGCAGTACTTC. It yields the protein CASSSQVNSYEQYF.

This rearrangement joins TRBV7-2 to TRBJ2-2, with a weak D call TRBD2 (5 bases). There are 15 residues in the CDR3. Germline CDR1 is SGHTA and CDR2 is FQGNSA. V dropped 1 base and J dropped 6 bases, with 12 bases sitting between them. CDR3 amino acids: CASSLEFSVAGELFF. CDR3 DNA: TGTGCCAGCAGCTTAGAGTTTAGCGTTGCCGGGGAGCTGTTTTTT.

This clone came up a few times. This chain uses TRBV29-1 with TRBJ1-4; D is ambiguous. Trimming cost V 4 bases and J 0 bases, with 12 bases left between them. The CDR3 length is 15 residues. Per the germline V gene, CDR1 is SQVTM and CDR2 is ANQGSEA. CDR3 sequence (DNA): TGCAGCGTTGTAGTGAACGTTGCAACTAATGAAAAACTGTTTTTT. Its protein product is CSVVVNVATNEKLFF.

The chain combines TRBV2 with TRBJ2-5; 7 bases are a match to TRBD2. The CDR3 contains 16 residues. The V segment lost 1 base and the J segment 2 bases; nucleotides outside the gene matches: 7. Germline loops: CDR1 SNHLY, CDR2 FYNNEI. The chain's CDR3 is CASSEGGAGTQETQYF. CDR3 sequence (DNA): TGTGCCAGCAGTGAAGGGGGAGCGGGGACTCAAGAGACCCAGTACTTC.

V usage is TRBV9 and J usage is TRBJ1-2, with D possibly being TRBD1 (6 bases). Deletions cut 0 bases from V and 8 bases from J, with 11 bases between. Germline loops: CDR1 SGDLS, CDR2 YYNGEE. The CDR3 length is 13 residues. The CDR3 loop reads CASSVEGTSGYTF. The CDR3 nucleotides are TGTGCCAGCAGCGTAGAGGGGACATCAGGCTACACCTTC.

The chain joins TRBV5-1 to TRBJ1-2; D not resolved. Germline V gives CDR1 SGHRS, CDR2 YFSETQ. Trimming took off 6 bases at V and 4 bases at J, with 22 bases between the two ends. This CDR3 has 16 amino acids. This CDR3 is CASMELYGYPTYGYTF. CDR3 coding DNA: TGCGCCAGCATGGAGCTTTACGGGTACCCTACCTATGGCTACACCTTC.

V and J are TRBV27 and TRBJ2-1; 7 bases agree with TRBD1. CDR3 size: 16 residues. Losses at the gene ends were 5 bases for V and 0 bases for J; bases not matched to a gene: 7. Germline CDR1 is MNHEY and CDR2 is SMNVEV (reference sequence). The chain's CDR3 is CASSPRTGSSYNEQFF. The CDR3 region has the DNA TGTGCCAGCAGTCCCCGGACAGGAAGCTCCTACAATGAGCAGTTCTTC.

V gene TRBV21-1 combines with J gene TRBJ1-3. TRBV21-1 is recorded as a pseudogene. The CDR3 loop spans 18 amino acids. The CDR3 is CASSKGGTDGFGRNTIYF. CDR3 nucleotides: TGTGCCAGCAGCAAAGGGGGGACTGACGGATTTGGGAGAAACACCATATATTTT.

This chain connects TRBV4-1 to TRBJ2-1; possible D gene TRBD2, 6 bases. The CDR3 is 13 amino acids. V was pared by 4 bases and J by 10 bases, with 14 bases between. CDR1 and CDR2 (germline): MGHRA, YSYEKL. The CDR3 is CASSPLRRGEQFF. For the CDR3, the DNA is TGCGCCAGCAGCCCCCTAAGGAGGGGAGAGCAGTTCTTC.

This chain links TRBV11-1 with TRBJ2-3; no firm D call. Germline CDR1 SGHAT, CDR2 FQDESV (reference sequence). This CDR3 spans 13 amino acids. V lost 4 bases and J 3 bases, leaving 8 bases between the germline ends. The CDR3 DNA is TGTGCCAGCAGCTATGGAGAGACAGATACGCAGTATTTT. Translating it yields CASSYGETDTQYF. Full variable domain (outside the CDR3, taken from reference TRBV11-1 and TRBJ2-3): EAEVAQSPRYKITEKSQAVAFWCDPISGHATLYWYRQILGQGPELLVQFQDESVVDDSQLPKDRFSAERLKGVDSTLKIQPAELGDSAMYLCASSYGETDTQYFGPGTRLTVL.

The J gene is TRBJ1-1, the V gene TRBV6-5, with a weak D call TRBD1 (6 bases). V lost 6 bases to trimming and J lost 1 base, with 12 bases between them. Germline V CDR1 and CDR2: MNHEY, SVGAGI. The CDR3 totals 14 residues. The CDR3 loop reads CASSRGGGNTEAFF. For the CDR3, the DNA is TGTGCCAGCAGCCGGGGAGGGGGGAACACTGAAGCTTTCTTT.

The chain has TRBV3-1 (or the pseudogene TRBV3-2) and TRBJ2-1; possible D gene TRBD1, 5 bases. V was trimmed by 0 bases and J by 8 bases, leaving 14 bases between them. The germline V gene encodes CDR1 LGHDT and CDR2 YNNKEL (reference sequence). This CDR3 contains 15 residues. CDR3 bases: TGTGCCAGCAGCCAAGATCCGGCAGGGTTCGATGAGCAGTTCTTC. Its translation: CASSQDPAGFDEQFF.

V usage is TRBV27 and J usage is TRBJ2-7; 7 bases fit TRBD2. The V segment lost 5 bases and the J segment 9 bases; nucleotides outside the gene matches: 4. The CDR3 length is 11 residues. The germline gives CDR1 MNHEY, CDR2 SMNVEV (reference sequence). The CDR3 protein is CASSRGDGQYF. The CDR3 coding sequence is TGTGCCAGCAGTCGGGGGGACGGGCAGTACTTC.

CDR3 bases: TGTGCCAGCAGCTTTTGGGGCAGGGATGAAAAACTGTTTTTT. Residues: CASSFWGRDEKLFF. V usage is TRBV7-9 and J usage is TRBJ1-4; weak D call: TRBD1 (5 bases). The germline V gene encodes CDR1 SEHNR and CDR2 FQNEAQ (reference sequence). V was trimmed by 3 bases and J by 6 bases, leaving 11 bases between them. CDR3 length: 14 residues.

The chain couples TRBV19 to TRBJ2-1, with 8 bases that match TRBD1. Germline V gene data show CDR1 as LNHDA and CDR2 as SQIVND (reference sequence). V was pared by 8 bases and J by 3 bases, with 6 bases of the junction left unmatched. The CDR3 totals 14 residues. The CDR3 is CASAGGPIYNEQFF. In DNA, the CDR3 is TGTGCCAGTGCAGGGGGCCCAATCTACAATGAGCAGTTCTTC.

V is TRBV5-1 and J is TRBJ1-4; D not resolved. CDR1 SGHRS and CDR2 YFSETQ come from the germline V gene. The V and J ends lost 2 bases and 3 bases respectively, with 14 bases between them. The CDR3 is made up of 16 amino acids. CDR3: CASSFREATSNEKLFF. CDR3 sequence (DNA): TGCGCCAGCAGCTTTCGGGAGGCAACCTCTAATGAAAAACTGTTTTTT.

The chain uses TRBV30 and TRBJ2-2; no reliable D call. The length of the CDR3 is 13 residues. The V end was cut by 2 bases, the J end by 2 bases, with 6 bases between. The germline V gene has CDR1 GTSNPN and CDR2 SVGIG (reference sequence). In DNA form, the CDR3 reads TGTGCCTGGAGTCCCTTTAACACCGGGGAGCTGTTTTTT. Protein sequence: CAWSPFNTGELFF. The whole variable domain, filled in from reference TRBV30 and TRBJ2-2, reads SQTIHQWPATLVQPVGSPLSLECTVEGTSNPNLYWYRQAAGRGLQLLFYSVGIGQISSEVPQNLSASRPQDRQFILSSKKLLLSDSGFYLCAWSPFNTGELFFGEGSRLTVL.